This TCR beta chain was recovered during a study of blood T cell repertoires in COVID-19. Study background: T cells, B-cell-depleted T cells, or PBMCs provided the cDNA or gDNA that served as material.

The trim removed 10 bases at V and 6 bases at J, leaving 16 bases unmatched. CDR3 length equals 15 residues. Germline V gene sequence: CDR1 MNHEY, CDR2 SVGAGI. This clone was detected only a few times. Original handling: Quantification of nucleated cells was approximated via reference gene primer amplification. Using immunoSEQ multiplex PCR, the repertoire was profiled, and TCRdb retains in-frame clones only, with some absent. D and trimming come from the DNA, and the V and J calls and clone size come from that table. The sample carries over 50,000 clones, roughly 84% recorded once. This chain uses TRBV6-5 with TRBJ1-1; 8 positions agree with TRBD1. The source material was peripheral blood. This clonotype originated in a man aged 50 to 59 with active COVID-19. The CDR3 DNA sequence: TGTGCCACCCACCGGGACAGGCTACTAGGGGCTGAAGCTTTCTTT. It yields the protein CATHRDRLLGAEAFF.